The entry below gives a single T cell receptor beta chain sequence along with its context. It has no known antigen specificity. Base qualities were left out, and no much larger clone turns up one base away. The cohort consisted of 650 to 700 healthy bone marrow donors. All cohort members were sampled while nominally healthy, although unrecorded immune exposures were likely present. The donor was CMV seropositive and was included in the group of 250 to 300 seropositive cohort members. Every donor gave a peripheral blood sample, and the peripheral blood mononuclear cells from that sample were used for TCR beta sequencing. Genomic DNA was extracted from the blood cell samples with the Qiagen DNeasy Blood Extraction Kit. Libraries were built with the immunoSEQ multiplex PCR assay. For the multiplex PCR, a mixture combining 60 forward primers for TCR Vbeta segments and 13 reverse primers for TCR Jbeta segments was used. The CDR3 region of rearranged TCR beta genes was amplified from genomic DNA with a multiplex PCR assay. On the Illumina HiSeq System, the amplified TCR beta libraries were sequenced as 87-base-pair reads. Per the authors' processing: Across the roughly 640 repertoires, a later analysis counted 80 million or so unique TCR beta chains, roughly 11 million of which were shared by at least two donors. Raw reads were error-corrected and collapsed into unique sequences with a nearest-neighbor algorithm that merged closely related sequences to remove PCR and sequencing errors. To assign V, D and J gene segments, CDR3 sequences were aligned to IMGT reference sequences. For a sequence to be retained, at least a six-nucleotide match to both a V gene segment and a J gene segment was required. A rearrangement was called productive if the CDR3 had no stop codons and remained in frame with V and J, and every other rearrangement was called non-productive. Following IMGT convention, CDR3 was defined as the stretch from the second conserved V-encoded cysteine up to the conserved J-encoded phenylalanine. The earlier analysis of 500 to 600 of the donors excluded sequences that lacked an unambiguous match to a single V gene segment. In an earlier analysis of several hundred of the donors, V segments were called functional above 56.7% productive rearrangements and were called segregating when the between-donor standard deviation exceeded 5%. A statistical classification framework was built to diagnose cytomegalovirus status from the catalog of TCR beta chain sequences. In a later analysis, TCR nucleotide sequences were compared against IMGT/GENE-DB human TR gene sequences so that V and J genes could be assigned. Using the TCRdist pipeline, a later analysis assigned CDR3 sequences along with most-parsimonious VDJ recombination scenarios. In a later analysis, each TCR beta chain was defined by its CDR3 amino acid sequence together with its V-gene family, and reads without a unique V-gene family were excluded. As a way to deal with suspected cross-contamination and a sequencing artifact, a later analysis dropped 500 to 700 nucleotide sequences that were highly shared and had low generation probability. In a later analysis, a clonal expansion index for each public chain was calculated from normalized within-repertoire ranks of inferred template counts. A later analysis computed generation probabilities with a VDJ recombination model fitted to out-of-frame rearrangements, and checked the results against IGoR. Hypergeometric tests were used in a later analysis to score TCR-TCR, TCR-HLA and TCR-CMV co-occurrence, with a repertoire-size bias correction applied to the TCR pairs. In a later analysis, false discovery rates were estimated by permuting HLA or CMV assignments 20 times. In a later analysis, co-occurring TCRs were grouped with DBSCAN, and TCRdist sequence similarity was added when clustering was performed within HLA-allele-positive subsets. Repertoires with fewer than 30,000 or more than 120,000 public chains, plus five repertoires with anomalous nucleotide sharing, were excluded from co-occurrence clustering. The table was pulled from immuneACCESS by TCRdb, which kept in-frame rearrangements only. Such tables lose some clones; where checked, under half of the loss comes from unresolved V genes, and the rest has no known cause. The V and J calls and clone size come from that table; D and trimming were worked out from the DNA. The sample yields approximately 150,000 clones; around 79% were counted once. The ten biggest clones cover 6.3% of the sample.

The entry originates in a study of cytomegalovirus exposure and HLA in healthy donors (dated by TCRdb to about 2017). Notes on the research overall: An earlier analysis of roughly 610 of the donors reported about 280 Gb of sequence data and 95 million to 120 million unique TCR beta sequences obtained from some 200 million T cells. The aim of the study was to test whether cataloging public T cell receptors could identify signatures of past pathogen exposure. The number of typed donors differed by locus: about 620-640 for A, B, C, DRB1 and DQB1; approximately 530 for DQA1; 606 for DPA1; and around 490 for DPB1. Because of strong linkage in the cohort, five DR-DQ haplotypes were treated as single units for association and clustering. To decide whether each TCR beta V gene segment behaved as functional or pseudogenic, an earlier analysis of some 600 of the donors relied on high-throughput TCR beta sequencing. All discovery cohort repertoires had been generated on a single sequencing platform. Using immunosequencing, the study profiled T cell repertoires from fewer than 850 subjects and related those repertoires to cytomegalovirus serostatus. In a later genetic analysis, genome-wide SNP genotypes for about three fifths of the 666 donors were used, and that subset was treated as a discovery cohort. The study combined high-throughput TCR immunosequencing, statistical association of individual TCRs with disease status, and machine learning to predict cytomegalovirus infection status. To study patterns of TCR occurrence, a later analysis re-analyzed previously published TCR beta repertoires from more than 550 donors and added high-resolution HLA genotyping. Among the approximately 430 genotyped donors, 81% belonged to the genetic ancestry cluster associated with self-reported Caucasian donors. Roughly 300 gigabases of sequencing data and tens of millions of unique TCR sequences made up an early release that covered 640 HLA-typed donors. Rather than drawing on any new phenotypic data, the later analysis identified candidate immune exposures from TCR beta sequences and the way those sequences occurred across donors. Among 398 genotyped donors of the cohort, an average of around 250,000 unique TCR beta nucleotide sequences was sequenced per donor, of which roughly 17% were non-productive. Class I and class II HLA loci were covered by the typing at four-digit resolution. Donor age, sex, ethnicity and CMV serostatus were compiled together with the repertoire data. In addition to the first cohort of approximately 650 subjects, a separate validation cohort of under 150 different subjects was used. General study outcomes and caveats: It was suggested by the authors that the approach could potentially be generalized to other disease states and immunological phenotypes. Broadly in line with IMGT annotations, most TCR beta V segments showed up in productive rearrangements about 87% or about 30% of the time in an earlier analysis of approximately 640 of the donors. An association between a missense DCLRE1C variant and V-gene and J-gene trimming of TCR beta chains was found in a later genetic analysis and replicated in an independent cohort. In both the original and validation cohorts, the classifier was reported to diagnose cytomegalovirus status with high specificity and sensitivity. According to a later analysis, parvovirus B19, influenza, CMV and Epstein-Barr virus appeared linked to several top co-occurrence clusters. For the cohort, immune exposure information was limited to CMV serostatus. Correlated functional status among segregating V segments might be attributable to linkage disequilibrium, but an unknown experimental factor could not be ruled out. In a later analysis, HLA-associated TCR beta chains were found to be more clonally expanded and to have lower generation probabilities than equally common non-associated chains. Because the 87-base-pair reads could not distinguish some IMGT-functional V segments, including TRBV6-2 and TRBV6-3, those segments were excluded. Because counts were too low, seventeen rarely observed V segments, including chromosome 9 orphons, were left out of the earlier analysis of some 640 of the donors. A later analysis found that TCR association rates varied across HLA loci, with DRB1 alleles showing the most associated TCRs and HLA-C alleles the fewest. A further reported finding was that TCR beta sequences accurately predicted the HLA-A and HLA-B alleles for most subjects in the first cohort. When HLA alleles, especially DR and DQ, strongly co-occurred, TCR associations were difficult to assign to individual alleles. A cluster of highly shared sequence variants was judged likely to be a technical artifact of the sequencing pipeline. A later analysis associated approximately 17,000 TCR beta sequences with specific HLA alleles at a false discovery rate of 0.05. Compared with the approximately 600-donor mean, donors in an Asian-associated ancestry cluster had fewer N-insertions in productive TCRs, according to a later genetic analysis. Because some donors lacked HLA typing at each locus, the association tests relied only on the typed subset. The presence/absence analyses assumed that sequencing depth was roughly uniform across donors, and that assumption may not be true. In this cohort, only TCR beta chains were sequenced, and detectable features were limited by the absence of alpha or paired-chain data. According to a later analysis, most CMV-associated TCR beta chains appeared to be HLA-restricted, and the HLA associations seemed to be driven largely by CMV exposure. A few of the identified cytomegalovirus-associated TCR beta chains were confirmed in vitro to be specific for cytomegalovirus antigens. The study listed 164 TCR beta chains as associated with cytomegalovirus. Most TCR sequences were observed very rarely across donors, whereas some public TCRs were present in many individuals.

Via the germline V gene, CDR1 is ENHRY and CDR2 SYGVKD. Counted from cysteine to phenylalanine, this CDR3 has 12 amino acids. The CDR3 DNA has 36 bases and is translated from base 1. V was cut back by 4 bases and J by 6 bases, leaving a gap of 9 bases between them. The sequence joins TRBV10-3 to TRBJ1-1; no D gene is confidently identified. Sequenced material: PBMCs. This TCR was recovered from a man aged 35 to 55 in good health and CMV-seropositive. The DNA sequence is as follows: TGTGCCATCAGTGTCGGGCGGGCTGAAGCTTTCTTT. This sequence encodes CAISVGRAEAFF.